The rows below give T cell receptor beta chains drawn from one sample of a study of blood T cell repertoires in COVID-19. TCRdb keeps only in-frame clones here, not all; method: immunoSEQ multiplex PCR. The sample lists 120,000 to 150,000 clones, 82% occurring once. The sequenced sample consisted of peripheral blood. Source of these receptors: a woman at least 80 years old with acute or convalescent COVID-19. Each CDR3 is given with its conserved first and last residue. A D gene is named only where the DNA matches it firmly. Rows give clone size only sometimes, using once, few, many, or a class for an expanded clone.

. TRBJ2-3 . TRBV28 TGTGCCAGCAGGGATGGGACATCCTATACGCAGTATTTT CASRDGTSYTQYF
. TRBJ2-7 . TRBV28 TGTGCCAGCAGTTTCCGGGACTTCCAGGAAGGTTTCTCCTACGAGCAGTACTTC CASSFRDFQEGFSYEQYF
. TRBJ2-7 TRBD1 TRBV5-6 TGTGCCAGCTCCCTTGCCTGGGACAGGGATATCTACGAGCAGTACTTC CASSLAWDRDIYEQYF
few TRBJ2-1 . TRBV19 TGTGCCAGTAACAGGGGGACTACCTACAATGAGCAGTTCTTC CASNRGTTYNEQFF
. TRBJ2-7 TRBD2 TRBV5-1 TGCGCCAGCAGCCGGCGGGGACTAGCGGGAGGGTCTTCTAGTGACGAGCAGTACTTC CASSRRGLAGGSSSDEQYF
. TRBJ2-5 TRBD2 TRBV2 TGTGCCAGAACGGGACTAGCAGAAGAGACCCAGTACTTC CARTGLAEETQYF
. TRBJ1-2 TRBD1 TRBV6-5 TGTGCCAGCACCCCCGGGGACAGACCTAACTATGGCTACACCTTC CASTPGDRPNYGYTF
. TRBJ1-4 TRBD1 TRBV28 TGTGCCAGCAGTTTCGACAGGGTGGGATCGGATGAAAAACTGTTTTTT CASSFDRVGSDEKLFF
. TRBJ1-1 . TRBV19 TGTGCCAGTAGCTCGACAGCCATGAACACTGAAGCTTTCTTT CASSSTAMNTEAFF
once TRBJ1-2 . TRBV27 TGTGCCAGCAGTTTATCGGAGTCCGTATATGGCTACACCTTC CASSLSESVYGYTF
few TRBJ2-1 TRBD2 TRBV5-4 TGTGCCAGCAGCACAAGCGGGGCCTCCTACAATGAGCAGTTCTTC CASSTSGASYNEQFF
. TRBJ1-2 . TRBV11-2 TGTGCCAGCAGCTTAGATCCTGGGAGGACCTATGGCTACACCTTC CASSLDPGRTYGYTF
. TRBJ2-7 TRBD1 TRBV5-1 TGCGCCAGCAGCAAGGGACAGGGGGGCGCCTACGAGCAGTACTTC CASSKGQGGAYEQYF
. TRBJ2-3 . TRBV7-3 TGTGCCAGCAGCTTAGGACTAAGCACAGATACGCAGTATTTT CASSLGLSTDTQYF
. TRBJ2-3 TRBD2 TRBV5-1 TGCGCCAGCAGGGGCTCCGGACTAGGAGCAGATACGCAGTATTTT CASRGSGLGADTQYF
. TRBJ1-4 . TRBV19 TGTGCCAGTAGGGACAGACCGCAGACTAATGAAAAACTGTTTTTT CASRDRPQTNEKLFF
. TRBJ2-7 . TRBV7-9 TGTGCCAGCAGCTCAACAGGGTACCACGAGCAGTACTTC CASSSTGYHEQYF
once TRBJ1-6 TRBD1 TRBV28 TGTGCCAGCAGCGCCGGGACAGCTCGTTTGTCGGTGTTT CASSAGTARLSVF
. TRBJ1-6 TRBD1 TRBV27 TGTGCCAGCAGTCTCGAACCGGGACAGGTGAATTCACCCCTCCACTTT CASSLEPGQVNSPLHF
. TRBJ1-1 . TRBV3-1/TRBV3-2 TGTGCCAGCAGCCAAGGAGCAGGGATGCTAACTTTCTTT CASSQGAGMLTFF
. TRBJ2-2 . TRBV6-6 TGTGCCAGCAGTTACCAAGGGGGAGGGCCGGCCGGGGAGCTGTTTTTT CASSYQGGGPAGELFF
once TRBJ1-1 . TRBV30 TGTGCCTGGGCAACAGTCCGGAACACTGAAGCTTTCTTT CAWATVRNTEAFF
few TRBJ2-2 . TRBV15 TGTGCCACCAGCAGAGATCGAACTGCCGGGGAGCTGTTTTTT CATSRDRTAGELFF
once TRBJ1-1 . TRBV2 TGTGCCAGCGGGCATGATGGCACTGAAGCTTTCTTT CASGHDGTEAFF
. TRBJ2-2 . TRBV4-1 TGCGCCAGCAGCCAAGTAATCGGGGAGCTGTTTTTT CASSQVIGELFF
. TRBJ1-1 . TRBV30 TGTGCCTGGAGCGGAGGGGATGCCTGGGGCCGGGCTTTCTTT CAWSGGDAWGRAFF
. TRBJ1-2 . TRBV21-1 TGTGCCAGCAGGGACGGACAGGCCCACTATGGCTACACCTTC CASRDGQAHYGYTF
. TRBJ1-2 TRBD1 TRBV6-6 TGTGCCATATCTTCCGGACAGGGGTATGGCTACACCTTC CAISSGQGYGYTF
. TRBJ2-7 . TRBV5-6 TGTGCCAGCAGCTCCCGGGGGAGCCTAGGGACCTCCTACGAGCAGTACTTC CASSSRGSLGTSYEQYF
. TRBJ2-4 TRBD1 TRBV4-2 TGTGCCAGCAGCCAAGGACAGGGACGGATTCAGTACTTC CASSQGQGRIQYF
. TRBJ2-7 TRBD1 TRBV19 TGTGCCAGTAGTCCCCGGACAGGGGGCTACGAGCAGTACTTC CASSPRTGGYEQYF
. TRBJ2-7 . TRBV11-2 TGTGCCAGCAGCTTAGAGGCCGGGAGCTCCTACGAGCAGTACTTC CASSLEAGSSYEQYF
. TRBJ1-1 . TRBV28 TGTGCCAGCAGCCAAACGAGCCACACTGAAGCTTTCTTT CASSQTSHTEAFF
few TRBJ2-7 TRBD1 TRBV10-3 TGTGCCATCAGTGACATGGGACAGGGGGTCTACGAGCAGTACTTC CAISDMGQGVYEQYF
. TRBJ1-1 . TRBV5-1 TGCGCCAGCAGTCGGGGAAACGGGGACACTGAAGCTTTCTTT CASSRGNGDTEAFF
. TRBJ2-2 TRBD1 TRBV10-2 TGCGCCAGCAGTGACGGACAGGGGTATTTGGGCGGGGAGCTGTTTTTT CASSDGQGYLGGELFF
. TRBJ2-3 . TRBV5-1 TGCGCCAGCAGCTTGGGGGCGAGCACAGATACGCAGTATTTT CASSLGASTDTQYF
. TRBJ2-3 . TRBV5-5 TGTGCCAGCAGCTCCGCGGGACCCTCGCATACGCAGTATTTT CASSSAGPSHTQYF
. TRBJ1-5 . TRBV21-1 TGTGCCAGCAGCGGGGGGTTCTCCGGGCGCCAGCATTTT CASSGGFSGRQHF
. TRBJ1-2 . TRBV5-1 TGCGCCAGTTCCCGGGATAACTATGGCTACACCTTC CASSRDNYGYTF
. TRBJ2-5 TRBD1 TRBV24-1 TGTGCCACCAGTGATTCCTCCGGGACAGGGGGGCGGGAGACCCAGTACTTC CATSDSSGTGGRETQYF
once TRBJ2-1 TRBD2 TRBV5-6 TGTGCCAGCAGCTTGAGTACCCTAGCGGACTACAATGAGCAGTTCTTC CASSLSTLADYNEQFF
. TRBJ1-3 TRBD1 TRBV2 TGTGCCAGCAGTCCACAGGGGGCGGACACCATATATTTT CASSPQGADTIYF
. TRBJ2-5 . TRBV2 TGTGCCAGCAGTGACTCCCGCGGGGGCGGCGAGACCCAGTACTTC CASSDSRGGGETQYF